The 14 T cell receptor beta chains in this list originate from one sample, sequenced in a study of a mutant IDH1 vaccine in newly diagnosed glioma. The repertoire was sequenced with immunoSEQ multiplex PCR; TCRdb's copy has only in-frame clones and lacks some. The data hold 60,000 to 75,000 clones, with around 90% observed a single time. Time point given: week 35, safety follow-up. Each dose delivered 300 ug of mutant IDH1 20-mer peptide subcutaneously with imiquimod. No antigen has been identified for these receptors. Sequencing was performed on PBMCs, taken from a glioma patient whose treatment included an IDH1 peptide vaccine. These receptors were taken from a man aged 25 to 45 with glioma.

The chain is built from TRBV7-8 and TRBJ2-6; 9 positions agree with TRBD1. The CDR3 has 16 amino acids. Germline loops: CDR1 SGHVS, CDR2 FQNEAQ. With V trimmed by 5 bases and J by 0 bases, 2 bases remained unmatched. This CDR3 reads CASSQGQGSGANVLTF. In DNA, the CDR3 is TGTGCCAGCAGCCAGGGACAGGGCTCTGGGGCCAACGTCCTGACTTTC.

The chain recombines TRBV6-5 with TRBJ2-1; 8 nucleotides match TRBD2. This CDR3 has 13 amino acids. V lost 8 bases, J lost 11 bases, and 11 bases stayed unmatched. Germline CDR1 MNHEY, CDR2 SVGAGI. This CDR3 reads CASGSKLAEKQFF. The CDR3 nucleotides read TGTGCCAGCGGCTCCAAACTAGCGGAAAAGCAGTTCTTC.

The rearrangement joins TRBV11-1 to TRBJ1-6, with no clear D. Trimming pared 3 bases from V and 4 bases from J, leaving 7 bases between. CDR1 is SGHAT, CDR2 FQDESV, per germline (reference sequence). This CDR3 contains 14 residues. In nucleotides, the CDR3 is TGTGCCAGCAGCTTTGCAGTTTATAATTCACCCCTCCACTTT. Translating gives CASSFAVYNSPLHF.

The chain links TRBV18 to TRBJ1-4; D perhaps matches TRBD1 (6 bases). V was clipped by 4 bases and J by 5 bases, with 8 bases between them. CDR3 length equals 13 residues. Germline V gene sequence: CDR1 KGHSH, CDR2 LQKENI. This CDR3 reads CASSRTENEKLFF. CDR3 nucleotide sequence: TGTGCCAGCTCACGGACAGAGAATGAAAAACTGTTTTTT.

The chain recombines TRBV19 with TRBJ1-1; D unresolved. The V gene lost 4 bases and the J gene lost 2 bases, with 14 bases spanning the gap. This CDR3 contains 15 residues. CDR1 and CDR2 (germline): LNHDA, SQIVND (reference sequence). The CDR3 reads CASSNPSNFNTEAFF. CDR3 nucleotide sequence: TGTGCCAGTAGTAACCCCTCTAATTTTAACACTGAAGCTTTCTTT.

The chain carries TRBV29-1 and TRBJ2-7; TRBD1 is a possible D gene (6 bases). CDR1 is SQVTM and CDR2 is ANQGSEA in the germline V gene. The CDR3 covers 15 residues. The V gene lost 4 bases and the J gene lost 0 bases, with 16 bases spanning the gap. In nucleotides, the CDR3 is TGCAGCGTTGTGGGTAGTGGCAGGGGCTCCTACGAGCAGTACTTC. This codes for CSVVGSGRGSYEQYF.

The chain has TRBV18 and TRBJ2-7; no clear D. CDR3 length equals 14 residues. CDR1 is KGHSH and CDR2 is LQKENI in the germline V gene. V lost 1 base to trimming and J lost 0 bases, with 7 bases between them. CDR3 sequence reads: CASSPRGSSYEQYF. Here the CDR3 DNA reads TGTGCCAGCTCACCACGTGGCAGCTCCTACGAGCAGTACTTC.

The rearrangement links TRBV28 to TRBJ2-7, with a weak D call TRBD1 (5 bases). V gave up 2 bases and J gave up 5 bases, with 10 bases separating them. Germline lookup yields CDR1 MDHEN and CDR2 SYDVKM. The CDR3 sequence is 13 residues long. CDR3 coding DNA: TGTGCCAGCAGTTTAGGGGAAGGGGACGAGCAGTACTTC. Residues: CASSLGEGDEQYF.

This chain connects TRBV6-1 to TRBJ2-5; unclear D gene. Germline-derived CDR1 and CDR2 are MNHNS and SASEGT. CDR3 length: 12 amino acids. Trimming removed 4 bases at V and 1 base at J, with 4 bases between. CDR3 amino acids: CASSVFQETQYF. Written as DNA, the CDR3 is TGTGCCAGCAGTGTATTCCAAGAGACCCAGTACTTC.

The chain is built from TRBV10-2 and TRBJ1-1, with a weak D call TRBD1 (5 bases). Per germline, CDR1 WSHSY and CDR2 SAAADI. V was pared by 10 bases and J by 5 bases, with 17 bases between. This CDR3 spans 13 amino acids. CDR3 in DNA: TGCGCCACTTCCAGCCAGGGACGGACTGAAGCTTTCTTT. Its protein product is CATSSQGRTEAFF.

The J gene is TRBJ2-7, the V gene TRBV20-1; maybe TRBD1 (5 bases). Germline lookup yields CDR1 DFQATT and CDR2 SNEGSKA (reference sequence). This CDR3 is built from 11 residues. With 6 bases removed from V and 6 bases from J, the gap between germline ends came to 12 bases. CDR3 amino acids: CSAGQGFEQYF. The CDR3 nucleotides read TGCAGTGCAGGTCAGGGTTTCGAGCAGTACTTC.

The rearrangement links TRBV7-6 to TRBJ2-2; D perhaps matches TRBD1 (6 bases). The germline V and J ends were trimmed by 1 base and 6 bases, with 18 bases remaining between them. The germline V gene has CDR1 SGHVS and CDR2 FNYEAQ. This CDR3 spans 17 amino acids. The CDR3: CASSLETGHRLPGELFF. The CDR3 region has the DNA TGTGCCAGCAGCTTAGAAACGGGACACCGACTACCCGGGGAGCTGTTTTTT.

The chain has TRBV7-3 and TRBJ1-6; D not certain. Germline V gene data show CDR1 as SGHTA and CDR2 as FQGTGA. V shed 5 bases and J shed 7 bases, with 9 bases lying between them. This CDR3 region has 13 residues. As DNA, the CDR3 is TGTGCCAGCAGCCTCCAGCAAAATTCACCCCTCCACTTT. Translation: CASSLQQNSPLHF. Looking up the rest from reference TRBV7-3 and TRBJ1-6 gives the full variable domain: GAGVSQTPSNKVTEKGKYVELRCDPISGHTALYWYRQSLGQGPEFLIYFQGTGAADDSGLPNDRFFAVRPEGSVSTLKIQRTERGDSAVYLCASSLQQNSPLHFGNGTRLTVT.

CDR3 loop: CASSYSRDTEAFF. CDR3 in DNA: TGTGCCAGCAGTTACTCGAGAGACACTGAAGCTTTCTTT. The rearrangement uses TRBV6-5 and TRBJ1-1; D is unresolved. The CDR3 length is 13 residues. Germline assignment: CDR1 MNHEY and CDR2 SVGAGI. The V end lost 0 bases, the J end lost 3 bases, and 5 bases lay between the germline ends.